The 24 T cell receptor beta chains below all came from one sample that was sequenced in a study of CD8 T cells in ankylosing spondylitis. Study results and limitations: A motif of roughly eight highly homologous TCR beta variants was seen as apparently characteristic of ankylosing spondylitis blood.

MiXCR, run by TCRdb on the 5' RACE reads, gives a single entry per CDR3 protein. The sample lists 100,000 or so distinct CDR3 sequences; roughly 9% were seen once. These receptors lack a known antigen. Input material: blood, either unsorted or a sorted T cell fraction (not recorded which). These receptors originate from a male donor with ankylosing spondylitis.

This clonotype was detected ten times or more. The V and J genes are TRBV13 and TRBJ2-3, with D hard to call. Germline CDR1 reads PRHDT; CDR2 reads FYEKMQ (reference sequence). Trimming cost V 5 bases and J 2 bases, with 8 bases left between them. This CDR3 contains 13 residues. CDR3: CASSPRATDTQYF. The CDR3 DNA reads as TGTGCCAGCAGCCCTCGGGCCACAGATACGCAGTATTTT.

This clonotype appeared many times. The chain carries TRBV29-1 and TRBJ2-5, with D possibly being TRBD1 or TRBD2 (5 bases each). The V gene lost 4 bases and the J gene lost 5 bases, with 17 bases spanning the gap. Germline lookup yields CDR1 SQVTM and CDR2 ANQGSEA. This CDR3 has 14 amino acids. The CDR3 loop is CSVAGTQAWETQYF. The CDR3 DNA reads as TGCAGCGTTGCCGGGACCCAAGCGTGGGAGACCCAGTACTTC.

This clonotype has a count of ten or more. CDR3 DNA sequence: TGTGCCAGCAGTTTAGTATTACCTCCCTTGGGTGAGCAGTACGTC. This gives the protein CASSLVLPPLGEQYV. V gene TRBV12-3 or TRBV12-4 combines with J gene TRBJ2-7; D is unclear. The CDR3 covers 15 residues. Trimming took off 1 base at V and 7 bases at J, with 17 bases between the two ends.

Here the CDR3 DNA reads TGTGCCAGCAGTGACTCCCGGGACAGGGGGCGTCAGCCCCAGCATTTT. It yields the protein CASSDSRDRGRQPQHF. The chain combines TRBV6-4 with TRBJ1-5, with TRBD1 identical over 12 bases. Germline CDR1 reads MRHNA; CDR2 reads SNTAGT. V shed 0 bases, J shed 6 bases, and the junction held 3 bases outside the gene matches. This CDR3 has 16 amino acids.

This clonotype was counted between two and nine times. This chain links TRBV2 with TRBJ1-5; no reliable D call. The germline V gene has CDR1 SNHLY and CDR2 FYNNEI. The CDR3 sequence is 15 residues long. The ends were cut back, 6 bases at V and 0 bases at J, with 12 bases in the middle. The CDR3 region is CASSLSFGSNQPQHF. The CDR3, as DNA: TGTGCCAGCAGCCTTTCCTTTGGTAGCAATCAGCCCCAGCATTTT.

This clonotype was seen a handful of times. The chain recombines TRBV3-1 with TRBJ2-3, with D perhaps matching TRBD2 (6 bases). CDR3 length: 16 amino acids. Germline lookup yields CDR1 LGHDT and CDR2 YNNKEL (reference sequence). V dropped 5 bases and J dropped 4 bases, with 19 bases sitting between them. CDR3 in DNA: TGTGCCAGCAGCGCTTATACGGGAGAGGGCGCAGATACGCAGTATTTT. Encoded protein: CASSAYTGEGADTQYF.

The genes are TRBV27 and TRBJ2-7; D may match TRBD1 or TRBD2 (5 bases each). Germline V lookup: CDR1 MNHEY, CDR2 SMNVEV (reference sequence). Trimming shortened V by 5 bases and J by 2 bases, and 13 bases separated the two germline ends. The CDR3 runs 14 residues. CDR3 nucleotide sequence: TGTGCCAGCAGTCTTGGGACGTTAGCCTACGAGCAGTACTTC. It yields the protein CASSLGTLAYEQYF.

The chain links TRBV24-1 to TRBJ2-7; no definite D call. Germline CDR1 is KGHDR and CDR2 is SFDVKD. V was pared by 5 bases and J by 2 bases, with 9 bases between. This CDR3 spans 13 amino acids. The chain's CDR3 is CATSATRTYEQYF. Written as DNA, the CDR3 is TGTGCCACCAGTGCCACACGGACCTACGAGCAGTACTTC.

CDR3: CASSPDRGLNEQFF. The CDR3 DNA reads as TGTGCCAGCTCACCCGACAGGGGGCTAAATGAGCAGTTCTTC. The rearrangement joins TRBV18 to TRBJ2-1; 10 positions match TRBD1. The CDR3 runs to 14 residues. J gave up 7 bases and V 3 bases, and 3 bases lay outside the gene matches. Germline loops: CDR1 KGHSH, CDR2 LQKENI.

The rearrangement uses TRBV11-2 and TRBJ2-4; 8 nucleotides align to TRBD1. J was trimmed by 2 bases and V by 3 bases; bases with no gene match: 3. The CDR3 is 15 residues long. From germline, CDR1 is SGHAT and CDR2 FQNNGV. CDR3 residues: CASSLDRVSKNIQYF. CDR3 in DNA: TGTGCCAGCAGCTTGGACAGGGTGTCCAAAAACATTCAGTACTTC. The whole variable domain, filled in from reference TRBV11-2 and TRBJ2-4, reads EAGVAQSPRYKIIEKRQSVAFWCNPISGHATLYWYQQILGQGPKLLIQFQNNGVVDDSQLPKDRFSAERLKGVDSTLKIQPAKLEDSAVYLCASSLDRVSKNIQYFGAGTRLSVL.

This clonotype appeared a few times. The chain is built from TRBV20-1 and TRBJ1-5, with 7 bases identical to TRBD1. The V gene end was trimmed by 3 bases and the J gene end by 4 bases; junction bases not matched to a gene: 15. Germline-derived CDR1 and CDR2 are DFQATT and SNEGSKA (reference sequence). The CDR3 is made up of 17 amino acids. In DNA, the CDR3 is TGCAGTGCTAGGGGTGGACAGGAGGTTTGGAGGAATCAGCCCCAGCATTTT. Protein: CSARGGQEVWRNQPQHF.

The chain links TRBV7-2 to TRBJ1-1; the D is unclear. CDR3 length: 16 amino acids. Germline CDR1 SGHTA, CDR2 FQGNSA. V was pared by 5 bases and J by 4 bases, with 20 bases between. The CDR3 DNA reads TGTGCCAGCAGCCCGGGGATCCAGCGGGCGGGCACTGAAGCTTTCTTT. This gives the protein CASSPGIQRAGTEAFF.

This clonotype has at least ten counts. The V call is TRBV15, the J call TRBJ2-3; TRBD2 matches 11 bases. Germline V gene data show CDR1 as LNHNV and CDR2 as YYDKDF (reference sequence). J gave up 4 bases and V 1 base, and 1 base lay outside the gene matches. The CDR3 covers 15 residues. CDR3 residues: CATSRVAGGPDTQYF. In DNA form, the CDR3 reads TGTGCCACCAGCAGAGTAGCGGGAGGGCCAGATACGCAGTATTTT.

The chain has TRBV12-3 or TRBV12-4 and TRBJ2-7, with TRBD2 matching over 12 bases. With 5 bases clipped from V and 7 bases from J, the junction kept 12 bases outside the gene matches. The CDR3 has 16 residues. This CDR3 reads CASSLQTSGRGGEQYF. As DNA, the CDR3 is TGTGCCAGCAGTCTCCAGACTAGCGGGAGAGGTGGTGAGCAGTACTTC.

This clonotype appeared a few times. The gene calls are TRBV5-1 and TRBJ1-1; D gene ambiguous. This CDR3 contains 13 residues. With 0 bases removed from V and 7 bases from J, the gap between germline ends came to 10 bases. The V gene's germline CDR1 is SGHRS and CDR2 YFSETQ. CDR3 sequence reads: CASSLGGKSEAFF. The CDR3 DNA follows: TGCGCCAGCAGCTTGGGAGGGAAAAGTGAAGCTTTCTTT. The full variable domain, with the rest looked up from reference TRBV5-1 and TRBJ1-1, is KAGVTQTPRYLIKTRGQQVTLSCSPISGHRSVSWYQQTPGQGLQFLFEYFSETQRNKGNFPGRFSGRQFSNSRSEMNVSTLELGDSALYLCASSLGGKSEAFFGQGTRLTVV.

In this sample, this clonotype turned up a few times. V is TRBV7-8 and J is TRBJ2-3; unclear D gene. With 1 base removed from V and 1 base from J, the gap between germline ends came to 9 bases. The germline gives CDR1 SGHVS, CDR2 FQNEAQ. The CDR3 sequence is 15 residues long. The CDR3 nucleotides are TGTGCCAGCAGCTTAGAGGGCCTAGGCACAGATACGCAGTATTTT. It is translated as CASSLEGLGTDTQYF.

The chain combines TRBV27 with TRBJ2-6; 11 bases line up with TRBD1. Germline CDR1 is MNHEY and CDR2 is SMNVEV (reference sequence). After removal of 4 bases from V and 2 bases from J, the junction contained 1 base not matched to a gene. This CDR3 contains 16 residues. DNA for the CDR3: TGTGCCAGCAGTTGGACAGGGGGCACTGGGGCCAACGTCCTGACTTTC. It codes for CASSWTGGTGANVLTF.

This clonotype has more than one count but fewer than ten. The chain joins TRBV27 to TRBJ2-1; 8 bases agree with TRBD2. CDR3 length: 15 residues. The V gene end was trimmed by 5 bases and the J gene end by 2 bases; junction bases not matched to a gene: 5. Per germline, CDR1 MNHEY and CDR2 SMNVEV (reference sequence). CDR3 nucleotide sequence: TGTGCCAGCAGTATGGGACTAGAGGCCTACAATGAGCAGTTCTTC. Translation: CASSMGLEAYNEQFF.

This clonotype was recorded many times. This chain links TRBV7-9 with TRBJ1-4; D unclear. This CDR3 spans 15 amino acids. Trimming pared 7 bases from V and 1 base from J, leaving 13 bases between. CDR1 is SEHNR, CDR2 FQNEAQ, per germline (reference sequence). Here the CDR3 DNA reads TGTGCCAGCACCCCACTTTGGGGAACTAATGAAAAACTGTTTTTT. It encodes CASTPLWGTNEKLFF.

The V gene is TRBV15, the J gene TRBJ2-5; the match to TRBD1 covers 8 bases. This CDR3 region has 18 residues. The J segment lost 5 bases and the V segment lost 0 bases, leaving 14 bases of the junction unmatched. Per the germline V gene, CDR1 is LNHNV and CDR2 is YYDKDF (reference sequence). CDR3 sequence (DNA): TGTGCCACCAGCAGAGATTTTGATCGGACAGGGAGAGGTGAGACCCAGTACTTC. This gives the protein CATSRDFDRTGRGETQYF.

This clonotype was seen at least ten times. The rearrangement uses TRBV7-9 and TRBJ2-5, with TRBD1 matching 7 bases. The germline V gene has CDR1 SEHNR and CDR2 FQNEAQ (reference sequence). The V and J ends lost 0 bases and 5 bases, in that order; junction bases with no gene match: 6. The length of the CDR3 is 15 residues. The CDR3 nucleotides read TGTGCCAGCAGCTTAGCGCTAGGGGGCGAGGAGACCCAGTACTTC. Translation gives CASSLALGGEETQYF.

This rearrangement joins TRBV6-1 to TRBJ2-1; D perhaps matches TRBD1 (6 bases). Germline loops: CDR1 MNHNS, CDR2 SASEGT. The CDR3 totals 14 residues. V was clipped by 6 bases and J by 9 bases, with 18 bases between them. The CDR3 sequence is CASSPTQGIREQFF. CDR3 DNA: TGTGCCAGCAGCCCAACCCAGGGGATTCGTGAGCAGTTCTTC.

In this sample, this clonotype turned up a few times. The V gene is TRBV15, the J gene TRBJ1-5; D gene ambiguous. The V gene's germline CDR1 is LNHNV and CDR2 YYDKDF (reference sequence). The CDR3 runs to 15 residues. Trimming took off 0 bases at V and 3 bases at J, with 9 bases between the two ends. DNA of the CDR3: TGTGCCACCAGCAGAGAACGGCAGCACAATCAGCCCCAGCATTTT. It encodes CATSRERQHNQPQHF.

This clonotype was seen repeatedly, ten times or more. The genes are TRBV10-3 and TRBJ1-2; the D gene is possibly TRBD1 (6 bases). CDR1 is ENHRY and CDR2 is SYGVKD in the germline V gene. The CDR3 is 14 residues long. Trimming cost V 0 bases and J 8 bases, with 13 bases left between them. In DNA, the CDR3 is TGTGCCATCAGTGAGTCTGGCGGGGGGCAAGGCTACACCTTC. This encodes CAISESGGGQGYTF.